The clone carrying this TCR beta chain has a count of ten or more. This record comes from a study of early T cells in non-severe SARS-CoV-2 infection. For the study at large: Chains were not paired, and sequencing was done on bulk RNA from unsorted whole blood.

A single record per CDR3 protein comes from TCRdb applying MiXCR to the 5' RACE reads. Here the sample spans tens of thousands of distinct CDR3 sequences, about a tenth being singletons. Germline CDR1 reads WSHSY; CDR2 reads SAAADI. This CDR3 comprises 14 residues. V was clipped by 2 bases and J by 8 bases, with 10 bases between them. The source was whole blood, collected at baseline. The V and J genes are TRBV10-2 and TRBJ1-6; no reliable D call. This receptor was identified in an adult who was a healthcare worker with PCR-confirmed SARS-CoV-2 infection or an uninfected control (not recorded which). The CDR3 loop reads CASSERESYSPLHF. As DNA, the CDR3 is TGCGCCAGCAGTGAGAGGGAGTCCTATTCACCCCTCCACTTT.